The present entry profiles one T cell receptor (beta chain) with its context. The method was immunoSEQ multiplex PCR; TCRdb's version includes in-frame clones alone and lacks a portion of them. The sample yields nearly 200,000 clones, 85% seen once. The data were obtained in a study of blood T cell repertoires in COVID-19. Germline lookup yields CDR1 LNHDA and CDR2 SQIVND (reference sequence). This CDR3 is 13 amino acids long. With V trimmed by 6 bases and J by 7 bases, 6 bases remained unmatched. This sequence joins TRBV19 and TRBJ1-2, with 9 nucleotides matching TRBD1. Specimen: peripheral blood. This clonotype originated in a man in his sixties with COVID-19, enrolled during active disease. The CDR3 region is CASRPQGASGYTF. The CDR3 region has the DNA TGTGCCAGTAGACCACAGGGGGCATCTGGCTACACCTTC.